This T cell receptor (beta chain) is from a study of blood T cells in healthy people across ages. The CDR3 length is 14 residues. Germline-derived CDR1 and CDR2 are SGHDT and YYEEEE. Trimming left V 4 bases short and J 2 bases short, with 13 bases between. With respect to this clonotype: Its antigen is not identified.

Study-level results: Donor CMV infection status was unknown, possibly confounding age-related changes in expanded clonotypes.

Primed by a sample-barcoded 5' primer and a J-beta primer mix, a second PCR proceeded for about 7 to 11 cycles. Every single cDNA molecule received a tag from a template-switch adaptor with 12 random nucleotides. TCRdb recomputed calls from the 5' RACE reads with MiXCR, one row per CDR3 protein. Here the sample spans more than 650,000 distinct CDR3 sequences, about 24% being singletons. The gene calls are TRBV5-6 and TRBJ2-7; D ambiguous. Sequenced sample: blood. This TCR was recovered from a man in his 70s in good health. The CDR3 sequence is CASSRGRYTYEQYF. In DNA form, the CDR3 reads TGTGCCAGCAGCAGAGGAAGGTACACCTACGAGCAGTACTTC. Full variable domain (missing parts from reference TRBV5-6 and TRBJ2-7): DAGVTQSPTHLIKTRGQQVTLRCSPKSGHDTVSWYQQALGQGPQFIFQYYEEEERQRGNFPDRFSGHQFPNYSSELNVNALLLGDSALYLCASSRGRYTYEQYFGPGTRLTVT.